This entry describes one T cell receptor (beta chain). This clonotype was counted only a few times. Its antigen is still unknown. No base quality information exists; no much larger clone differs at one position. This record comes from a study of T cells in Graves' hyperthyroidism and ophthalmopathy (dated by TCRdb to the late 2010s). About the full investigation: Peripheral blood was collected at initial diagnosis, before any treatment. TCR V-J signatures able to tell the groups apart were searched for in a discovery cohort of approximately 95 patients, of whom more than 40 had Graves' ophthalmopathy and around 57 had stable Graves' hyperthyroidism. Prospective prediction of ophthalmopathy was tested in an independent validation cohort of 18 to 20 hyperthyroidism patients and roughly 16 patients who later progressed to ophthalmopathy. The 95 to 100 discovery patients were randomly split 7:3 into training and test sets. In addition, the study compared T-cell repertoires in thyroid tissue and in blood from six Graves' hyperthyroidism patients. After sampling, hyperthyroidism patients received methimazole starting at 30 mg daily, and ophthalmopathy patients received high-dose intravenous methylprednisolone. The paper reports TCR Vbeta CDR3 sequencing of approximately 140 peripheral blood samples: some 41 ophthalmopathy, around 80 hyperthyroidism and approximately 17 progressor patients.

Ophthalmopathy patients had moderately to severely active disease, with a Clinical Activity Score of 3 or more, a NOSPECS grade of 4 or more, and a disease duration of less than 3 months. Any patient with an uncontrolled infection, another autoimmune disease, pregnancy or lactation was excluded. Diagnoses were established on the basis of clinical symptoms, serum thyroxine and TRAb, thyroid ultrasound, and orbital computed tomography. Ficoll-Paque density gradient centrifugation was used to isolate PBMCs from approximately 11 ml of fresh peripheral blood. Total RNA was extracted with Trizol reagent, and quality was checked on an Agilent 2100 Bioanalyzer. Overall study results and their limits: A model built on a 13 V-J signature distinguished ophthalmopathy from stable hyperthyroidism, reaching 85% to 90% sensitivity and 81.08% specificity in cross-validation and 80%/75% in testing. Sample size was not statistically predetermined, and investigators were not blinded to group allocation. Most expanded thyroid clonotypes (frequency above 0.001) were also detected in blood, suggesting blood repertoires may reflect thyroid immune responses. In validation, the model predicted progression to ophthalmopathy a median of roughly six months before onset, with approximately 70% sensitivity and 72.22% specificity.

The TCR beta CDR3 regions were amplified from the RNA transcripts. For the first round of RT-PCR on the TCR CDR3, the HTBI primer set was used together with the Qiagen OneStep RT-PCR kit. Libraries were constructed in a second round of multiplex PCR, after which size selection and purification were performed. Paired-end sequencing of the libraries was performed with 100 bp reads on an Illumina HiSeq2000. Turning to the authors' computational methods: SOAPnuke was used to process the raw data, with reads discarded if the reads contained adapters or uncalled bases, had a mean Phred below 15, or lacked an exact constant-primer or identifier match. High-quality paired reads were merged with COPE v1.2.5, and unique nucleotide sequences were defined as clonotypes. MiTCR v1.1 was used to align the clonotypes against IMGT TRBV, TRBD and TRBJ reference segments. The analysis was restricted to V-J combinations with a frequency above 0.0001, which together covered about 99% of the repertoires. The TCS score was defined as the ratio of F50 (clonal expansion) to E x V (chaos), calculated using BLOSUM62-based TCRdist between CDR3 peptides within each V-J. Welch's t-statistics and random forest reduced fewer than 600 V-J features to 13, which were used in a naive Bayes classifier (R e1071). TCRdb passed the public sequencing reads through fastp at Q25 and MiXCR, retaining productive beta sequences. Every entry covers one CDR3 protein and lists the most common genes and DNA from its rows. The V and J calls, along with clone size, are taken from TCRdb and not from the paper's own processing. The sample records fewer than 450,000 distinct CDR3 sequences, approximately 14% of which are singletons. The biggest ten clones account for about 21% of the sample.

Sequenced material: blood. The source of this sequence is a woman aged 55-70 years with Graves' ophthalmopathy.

The CDR3 reads as follows: CASSGARSGANVLTF. The bases are TGCGCCAGTAGCGGGGCGCGCTCTGGGGCCAACGTCCTGACTTTC. Here the chain combines TRBV5-1 and TRBJ2-6; a stretch of 8 junction bases matches TRBD2. Germline trimming amounts to 8 bases on V and 0 bases on J, with 4 as the count of junction bases outside the gene matches. According to the germline V gene, CDR1 reads SGHRS and CDR2 reads YFSETQ. The CDR3 measures 15 amino acids from cysteine to phenylalanine. The read is trimmed to its CDR3 DNA, 45 bases read in frame from base 1.